The clone carrying this T cell receptor beta chain showed up just once. The antigen is unknown. The entry originates in a study of shared clonotypes between healthy human individuals. Study outcomes and limitations: Specimens sampled were limited to blood, with tissue repertoires likely differing. Genetic and exposure-history diversity was limited by the few donors. Among donors, the sharing of clonotypes was expected to be influenced by sequencing depth.

Sequencing on ten immunoSEQ deep assay plates was performed for unsorted PBMC DNA. Profiling relied on immunoSEQ multiplex PCR, and the TCRdb table lists in-frame clones only, not all of them. The repertoire holds 500,000 to 650,000 clones, around 80% seen once, with more than 10% in the top ten. The sequencing sample was made of PBMCs. The sequence came from a woman aged 40 to 49 in good health. Some clones in this sample may be carry-over from other donors' samples.

The CDR3 DNA is TGTGCCAGCAGTAAACAGGGGTGGGCTGGAAACACCATATATTTT. This gives the protein CASSKQGWAGNTIYF. The V gene is TRBV27, the J gene TRBJ1-3; TRBD1 matches at 7 bases. The CDR3 totals 15 residues. Germline CDR1 MNHEY, CDR2 SMNVEV (reference sequence). V shed 5 bases and J 2 bases; nucleotides not matched to a gene: 6.